Shown below are 30 T cell receptor beta chains from a single sample sequenced in a study of cytomegalovirus exposure and HLA in healthy donors (dated by TCRdb to between 2016 and 2019). Library creation used the immunoSEQ multiplex PCR assay. For the multiplex PCR, a mixture combining 60 forward primers for TCR Vbeta segments and 13 reverse primers for TCR Jbeta segments was used. TCRdb's version of the immuneACCESS table is confined to in-frame rearrangements and falls short of the full clone set. An unresolved V gene accounts for under half of the shortfall where checked; the remainder is of unknown origin. A total of about 100,000 clones appear in this sample, about 85% of them only once. The top ten hold more than 2% of the sample. Sequencing was carried out using PBMCs. Source of these receptors: a man aged 30-40 years in good health and CMV-seronegative.

The chain combines TRBV5-8 with TRBJ2-1, with 7 positions matching TRBD2. The CDR3 covers 17 residues. The germline V gene encodes CDR1 SGHTS and CDR2 YDEGEE. V shed 2 bases, J shed 0 bases, and the junction held 8 bases outside the gene matches. CDR3 DNA: TGTGCCAGCAGCTTAGGTTCAGGCGGGAGCTCCTACAATGAGCAGTTCTTC. This gives the protein CASSLGSGGSSYNEQFF.

This rearrangement joins TRBV25-1 to TRBJ2-7; D ambiguous. Germline CDR1 is MGHDK and CDR2 is SYGVNS. The CDR3 consists of 15 residues. V was shortened by 3 bases and J by 2 bases, with 14 bases between the two germline ends. CDR3 amino acids: CASSDPRRVAYEQYF. CDR3 nucleotides: TGTGCCAGCAGTGATCCAAGACGGGTTGCCTACGAGCAGTACTTC.

The rearrangement uses TRBV5-1 and TRBJ2-7, with D possibly matching TRBD1 (6 bases). Germline CDR1 is SGHRS and CDR2 is YFSETQ. This CDR3 has 15 amino acids. V was clipped by 4 bases and J by 0 bases, with 14 bases between them. As DNA, the CDR3 is TGCGCCAGCAGCGTTGACAGGCCGAGCTCCTACGAGCAGTACTTC. Protein sequence: CASSVDRPSSYEQYF.

The V gene is TRBV6-5, the J gene TRBJ2-7, with a tentative D call TRBD2 (6 bases). The CDR3 contains 13 residues. The germline V gene encodes CDR1 MNHEY and CDR2 SVGAGI. The V gene lost 8 bases and the J gene lost 2 bases, with 13 bases spanning the gap. CDR3 nucleotides: TGTGCCAGCGTTGGAGCGGGCGCCTACGAGCAGTACTTC. Amino acid sequence: CASVGAGAYEQYF.

The chain employs TRBV6-1 and TRBJ1-6; maybe TRBD1 (6 bases). Per germline, CDR1 MNHNS and CDR2 SASEGT. This CDR3 spans 16 amino acids. The V end was cut by 3 bases, the J end by 3 bases, with 12 bases between. Here the CDR3 DNA reads TGTGCCAGCAGTGAGGACAGAACCAGCTATAATTCACCCCTCCACTTT. It translates to CASSEDRTSYNSPLHF.

This chain connects TRBV7-3 to TRBJ2-7; 8 nucleotides agree with TRBD1. Germline V gene data show CDR1 as SGHTA and CDR2 as FQGTGA. With 5 bases clipped from V and 0 bases from J, the junction kept 3 bases outside the gene matches. The CDR3 covers 14 residues. Here the CDR3 reads CASSPDRGSYEQYF. For the CDR3, the DNA is TGTGCCAGCAGCCCTGACAGGGGCTCCTACGAGCAGTACTTC.

The V gene is TRBV28, the J gene TRBJ1-5, with D possibly matching TRBD1 (6 bases). The germline V and J ends were trimmed by 6 bases and 2 bases, with 14 bases remaining between them. The CDR3 extends over 15 amino acids. Germline V lookup: CDR1 MDHEN, CDR2 SYDVKM. The CDR3 loop is CASSPGHQGNQPQHF. CDR3 bases: TGTGCCAGCAGCCCGGGACACCAAGGCAATCAGCCCCAGCATTTT.

This clone has only one observation. The gene calls are TRBV6-1 and TRBJ2-3; possible D gene TRBD1, 6 bases. V lost 4 bases to trimming and J lost 5 bases, with 13 bases between them. The germline V gene has CDR1 MNHNS and CDR2 SASEGT. This CDR3 is built from 14 residues. The CDR3 DNA follows: TGTGCCAGCAGTGCTCAGGGGTCTGAAGATACGCAGTATTTT. Translation: CASSAQGSEDTQYF.

This clone was recorded at least ten times. CDR3 coding DNA: TGTGCCAGCAGCTTGACTAGCGGGAGGGCCAAAAACATTCAGTACTTC. It specifies CASSLTSGRAKNIQYF. The rearrangement uses TRBV14 and TRBJ2-4; 13 bases are shared with TRBD2. The CDR3 is 16 amino acids. V dropped 5 bases and J dropped 1; count of bases not matched to a gene: 2. Germline lookup yields CDR1 SGHDN and CDR2 FVKESK. The full variable domain, rest sourced from reference TRBV14 and TRBJ2-4, is EAGVTQFPSHSVIEKGQTVTLRCDPISGHDNLYWYRRVMGKEIKFLLHFVKESKQDESGMPNNRFLAERTGGTYSTLKVQPAELEDSGVYFCASSLTSGRAKNIQYFGAGTRLSVL.

This clone was recorded once. The gene calls are TRBV5-1 and TRBJ2-2; perhaps TRBD2 as D (5 bases). The CDR3 runs 17 residues. Trimming pared 0 bases from V and 1 base from J, leaving 13 bases between. Germline CDR1 is SGHRS and CDR2 is YFSETQ. CDR3 nucleotides: TGCGCCAGCAGCTTGGTTGGGGAGTCCCGGAACACCGGGGAGCTGTTTTTT. Its protein is CASSLVGESRNTGELFF.

The chain recombines TRBV7-3 with TRBJ2-1; 7 bases match TRBD2. Germline-derived CDR1 and CDR2 are SGHTA and FQGTGA. V shed 2 bases, J shed 2 bases, and the junction held 3 bases outside the gene matches. The CDR3 runs 15 residues. CDR3 nucleotide sequence: TGTGCCAGCAGCTTAGTCAGCGGGGCCTACAATGAGCAGTTCTTC. Protein: CASSLVSGAYNEQFF.

This chain connects TRBV7-8 to TRBJ2-1; weak D call: TRBD1 (6 bases). CDR3 length: 13 residues. V was pared by 5 bases and J by 6 bases, with 11 bases between. Germline V gives CDR1 SGHVS, CDR2 FQNEAQ. Written as DNA, the CDR3 is TGTGCCAGCAGCACCGGACAGACCAATGAGCAGTTCTTC. Amino acid sequence: CASSTGQTNEQFF.

The chain combines TRBV11-2 with TRBJ2-7, with a possible D match to TRBD1 (5 bases). The CDR3 consists of 15 residues. Germline-derived CDR1 and CDR2 are SGHAT and FQNNGV. V was shortened by 0 bases and J by 3 bases, with 12 bases between the two germline ends. For the CDR3, the DNA is TGTGCCAGCAGCTTAGATCTCCAGGGCCACTACGAGCAGTACTTC. It yields the protein CASSLDLQGHYEQYF.

In this sample, this clone turned up a few times. The chain combines TRBV6-5 with TRBJ2-7; TRBD2 aligns across 14 bases. The ends lost 4 bases at V and 9 bases at J; junction bases unmatched: 8. The germline V gene encodes CDR1 MNHEY and CDR2 SVGAGI. The CDR3 extends over 15 amino acids. The CDR3 sequence is CASSWTGTSGGRQYF. In nucleotides, the CDR3 is TGTGCCAGCAGTTGGACCGGGACTAGCGGGGGCAGGCAGTACTTC.

This clone was seen only once. The V call is TRBV7-9, the J call TRBJ2-1, with 12 bases fitting TRBD2. CDR3 length: 18 residues. With 5 bases clipped from V and 10 bases from J, the junction kept 18 bases outside the gene matches. CDR1 and CDR2 (germline): SEHNR, FQNEAQ (reference sequence). Written as DNA, the CDR3 is TGTGCCAGCAGCGAGTCATCACTAGCGGGAGGAGTGCTGCACGAGCAGTTCTTC. Residues: CASSESSLAGGVLHEQFF.

The CDR3 nucleotides read TGCAGCGGGGGGCGGTACTTACAAGAGACCCAGTACTTC. Translating gives CSGGRYLQETQYF. The gene calls are TRBV29-1 and TRBJ2-5; a weak D match, TRBD1 (6 bases). The germline CDR1 and CDR2 sequences are SQVTM and ANQGSEA. Trimming took off 7 bases at V and 2 bases at J, with 14 bases between the two ends. CDR3 length equals 13 residues.

The rearrangement joins TRBV6-5 to TRBJ2-3; 8 nucleotides align to TRBD2. Losses at the gene ends were 6 bases for V and 5 bases for J; bases not matched to a gene: 10. Per germline, CDR1 MNHEY and CDR2 SVGAGI. The CDR3 consists of 15 residues. This CDR3 is CASREPRGGKDTQYF. The CDR3 DNA follows: TGTGCCAGCAGAGAACCCCGGGGGGGGAAAGATACGCAGTATTTT.

The sample holds one count of this clone. This chain connects TRBV2 to TRBJ1-1; 9 nucleotides align to TRBD1. V was clipped by 7 bases and J by 5 bases; unmatched bases: 8. The CDR3 is 14 amino acids. CDR1 is SNHLY and CDR2 is FYNNEI in the germline V gene. The chain's CDR3 is CASKQQGAGTEAFF. CDR3 in DNA: TGTGCCAGCAAACAACAGGGGGCAGGGACTGAAGCTTTCTTT.

The rearrangement links TRBV7-9 to TRBJ2-1; 8 positions match TRBD1. The CDR3 spans 15 residues. CDR1 and CDR2 from the germline V gene are SEHNR and FQNEAQ (reference sequence). V trimming: 4 bases; J trimming: 4 bases; junction bases outside the gene matches: 6. The chain's CDR3 is CASSSTGEFYNEQFF. The CDR3 DNA sequence: TGTGCCAGCAGCTCGACAGGGGAATTTTACAATGAGCAGTTCTTC.

V and J are TRBV19 and TRBJ1-1; D gene uncertain. This CDR3 region has 14 residues. From germline, CDR1 is LNHDA and CDR2 SQIVND (reference sequence). V lost 7 bases and J 1 base, leaving 13 bases between the germline ends. The CDR3 sequence: CASKARARNTEAFF. In nucleotides, the CDR3 is TGTGCCAGTAAGGCGCGGGCCAGGAACACTGAAGCTTTCTTT. The whole variable domain, filled in from reference TRBV19 and TRBJ1-1, reads DGGITQSPKYLFRKEGQNVTLSCEQNLNHDAMYWYRQDPGQGLRLIYYSQIVNDFQKGDIAEGYSVSREKKESFPLTVTSAQKNPTAFYLCASKARARNTEAFFGQGTRLTVV.

V and J are TRBV5-1 and TRBJ1-4, with a weak D call TRBD1 (5 bases). The germline V and J ends were trimmed by 4 bases and 2 bases, with 9 bases remaining between them. The V gene's germline CDR1 is SGHRS and CDR2 YFSETQ. CDR3 size: 14 residues. The CDR3 DNA follows: TGCGCCAGCAGCCGTGACAGTACTAATGAAAAACTGTTTTTT. The encoded protein is CASSRDSTNEKLFF.

The V gene is TRBV6-1, the J gene TRBJ2-1; TRBD2 aligns across 12 bases. The V gene end was trimmed by 6 bases and the J gene end by 8 bases; junction bases not matched to a gene: 5. The CDR3 is 14 residues long. In germline, CDR1 is MNHNS, CDR2 SASEGT. The CDR3 loop is CASSLRTSGDEQFF. CDR3 nucleotides: TGTGCCAGCAGCCTTCGGACTAGCGGGGATGAGCAGTTCTTC.

This clone was counted once. This chain joins TRBV25-1 and TRBJ2-7; TRBD2 matches 7 bases. Germline values: CDR1 MGHDK, CDR2 SYGVNS. The CDR3 extends over 15 amino acids. The ends lost 2 bases at V and 3 bases at J; junction bases unmatched: 7. The CDR3 DNA follows: TGTGCCAGCAGTGAAATCGGCGGGAGTGTCTACGAGCAGTACTTC. This translates into CASSEIGGSVYEQYF.

The chain has TRBV15 and TRBJ2-7; TRBD1 agrees at 8 bases. In germline, CDR1 is LNHNV, CDR2 YYDKDF (reference sequence). The length of the CDR3 is 14 residues. V shed 3 bases and J 0 bases; nucleotides not matched to a gene: 1. This CDR3 is CATSRGTGSYEQYF. The DNA of the CDR3 is TGTGCCACCAGCAGGGGGACAGGCTCCTACGAGCAGTACTTC.

The rearrangement joins TRBV2 to TRBJ2-2, with D perhaps matching TRBD2 (6 bases). Between the trimmed V and J ends, which lost 3 bases and 4 bases, there was a span of 12 bases. The germline CDR1 and CDR2 sequences are SNHLY and FYNNEI. The CDR3 contains 15 residues. CDR3: CASSDRLVGTGELFF. The CDR3, as DNA: TGTGCCAGCAGTGATAGACTAGTGGGCACCGGGGAGCTGTTTTTT.

The chain links TRBV2 to TRBJ2-4; TRBD2 is a possible D gene (6 bases). CDR3 length: 12 residues. From germline, CDR1 is SNHLY and CDR2 FYNNEI. V lost 8 bases and J lost 12, with 17 bases in between. The CDR3 DNA reads TGTGCCAGCGGTACGGGGGTGGGCTCTCAGTACTTC. Its protein is CASGTGVGSQYF.

V usage is TRBV11-2 and J usage is TRBJ2-1; 7 bases are a match to TRBD1. Trimming cost V 2 bases and J 2 bases; bases outside gene matches: 6. Per the germline V gene, CDR1 is SGHAT and CDR2 is FQNNGV. The CDR3 has 16 amino acids. CDR3 sequence (DNA): TGTGCCAGCAGCTTACGACAGGGCCACCCCTACAATGAGCAGTTCTTC. Translated, it gives CASSLRQGHPYNEQFF.

The chain is built from TRBV30 and TRBJ2-5; weak D call: TRBD1 (6 bases). Germline loops: CDR1 GTSNPN, CDR2 SVGIG (reference sequence). Trimming took 0 bases from V and 5 from J, leaving 10 bases between them. The CDR3 runs 13 residues. The CDR3 sequence is CAWSVWGRETQYF. The CDR3 nucleotides read TGTGCCTGGAGTGTCTGGGGGCGGGAGACCCAGTACTTC.

The chain couples TRBV2 to TRBJ2-1, with 8 bases fitting TRBD2. The CDR3 runs to 13 residues. V dropped 4 bases and J dropped 7; count of bases not matched to a gene: 3. Germline CDR1 and CDR2: SNHLY and FYNNEI. Written as DNA, the CDR3 is TGTGCCAGCAGTGGACTAGCGAGGAATGAGCAGTTCTTC. Translated, it gives CASSGLARNEQFF.

The chain links TRBV11-3 to TRBJ2-7; 9 bases map to TRBD1. This CDR3 is built from 15 residues. The ends lost 3 bases at V and 0 bases at J; junction bases unmatched: 3. In germline, CDR1 is SGHNT, CDR2 YENEEA. The CDR3 sequence is CASSFGTGISYEQYF. Written as DNA, the CDR3 is TGTGCCAGCAGCTTCGGGACAGGGATCTCCTACGAGCAGTACTTC.